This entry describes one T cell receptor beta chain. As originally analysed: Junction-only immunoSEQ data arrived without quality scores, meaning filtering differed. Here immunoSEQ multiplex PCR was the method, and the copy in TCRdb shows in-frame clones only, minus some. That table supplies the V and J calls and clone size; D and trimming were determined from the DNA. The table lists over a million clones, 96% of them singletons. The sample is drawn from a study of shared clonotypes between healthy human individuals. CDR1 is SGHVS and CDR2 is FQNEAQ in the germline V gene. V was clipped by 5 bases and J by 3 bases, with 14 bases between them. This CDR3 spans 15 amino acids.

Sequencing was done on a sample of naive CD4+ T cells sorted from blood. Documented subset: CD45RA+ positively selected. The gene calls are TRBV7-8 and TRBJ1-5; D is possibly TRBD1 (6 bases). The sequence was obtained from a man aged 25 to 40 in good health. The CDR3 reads CASSGGRGDNQPQHF. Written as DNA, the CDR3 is TGTGCCAGCAGCGGAGGCAGGGGAGACAATCAGCCCCAGCATTTT. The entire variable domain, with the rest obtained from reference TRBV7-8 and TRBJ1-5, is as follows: GAGVSQSPRYKVAKRGQDVALRCDPISGHVSLFWYQQALGQGPEFLTYFQNEAQLDKSGLPSDRFFAERPEGSVSTLKIQRTQQEDSAVYLCASSGGRGDNQPQHFGDGTRLSIL.